This T cell receptor (beta chain) was recorded in a study of T cell responses to AZD1222 COVID-19 vaccine. Overall study findings and caveats: Only a handful of people who got AZD1222 tested seropositive at baseline. Females outnumbered males among donors, who were mostly white British; clonal diversity was possibly underestimated.

The table came from immunoSEQ multiplex PCR; TCRdb's copy has only in-frame clones and leaves some out. Seen here are around 150,000 clones, approximately 91% observed once, and the top ten hold 1.5% to 2%. This CDR3 region has 15 residues. Trimming took 6 bases from V and 4 from J; bases not matched to a gene: 9. CDR1 is KGHSH and CDR2 is LQKENI in the germline V gene. As for this clone: The target antigen is unknown.

The sequenced sample was peripheral blood, obtained on day 0 of AZD1222 vaccination. The receptor was isolated from an adult in good health. This chain links TRBV18 with TRBJ2-1; 7 positions agree with TRBD2. The CDR3 loop reads CASSLSSGVYNEQFF. CDR3 nucleotides: TGTGCCAGCTCGCTTTCGAGCGGGGTATACAATGAGCAGTTCTTC.